The source of this T cell receptor beta chain is a study of blood T cell repertoires in COVID-19. At the level of the study: Samples came from the United States, Italy and Spain, spanning acute and convalescent COVID-19. Sample material is recorded as cDNA or gDNA derived from T cells, B-cell-depleted T cells, or PBMCs.

Authors' methods: Estimated nucleated cell counts came from reference gene primer amplification. Assay: immunoSEQ multiplex PCR; the TCRdb copy retains only in-frame clones and omits some. The V and J calls and clone size were taken over from that table, and D and trimming were inferred from the DNA. The sample includes 60,000 to 70,000 clones, 60% to 75% of them seen just once. Germline CDR1 LNHDA, CDR2 SQIVND (reference sequence). The trim removed 5 bases at V and 5 bases at J, leaving 11 bases unmatched. The CDR3 has 15 amino acids. Sequencing input: peripheral blood. The V call is TRBV19, the J call TRBJ1-2, with TRBD1 identical over 7 bases. The TCR comes from a woman aged 80 or over with acute or convalescent COVID-19. As DNA, the CDR3 is TGTGCCAGTAGTCTCCACGGACAGGACCGGTATGGCTACACCTTC. Protein: CASSLHGQDRYGYTF.